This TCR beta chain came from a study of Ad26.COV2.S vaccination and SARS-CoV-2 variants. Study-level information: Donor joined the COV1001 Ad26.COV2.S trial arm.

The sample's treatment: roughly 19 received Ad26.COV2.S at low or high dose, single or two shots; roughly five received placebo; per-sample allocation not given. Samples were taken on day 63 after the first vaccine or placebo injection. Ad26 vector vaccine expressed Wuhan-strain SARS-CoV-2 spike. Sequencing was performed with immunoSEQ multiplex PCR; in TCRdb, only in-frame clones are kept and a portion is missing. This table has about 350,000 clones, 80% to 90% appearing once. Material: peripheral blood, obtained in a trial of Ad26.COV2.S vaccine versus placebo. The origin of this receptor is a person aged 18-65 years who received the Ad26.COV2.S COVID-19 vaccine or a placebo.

Here the CDR3 reads CASSLGSTSREQYF. The CDR3 DNA is TGTGCCAGCAGCTTAGGGTCGACTAGTAGGGAGCAGTACTTC. The V and J genes are TRBV7-9 and TRBJ2-7; TRBD2 is a possible D gene (6 bases). The length of the CDR3 is 14 residues. Trimming took off 1 base at V and 7 bases at J, with 14 bases between the two ends. In germline, CDR1 is SEHNR, CDR2 FQNEAQ (reference sequence).